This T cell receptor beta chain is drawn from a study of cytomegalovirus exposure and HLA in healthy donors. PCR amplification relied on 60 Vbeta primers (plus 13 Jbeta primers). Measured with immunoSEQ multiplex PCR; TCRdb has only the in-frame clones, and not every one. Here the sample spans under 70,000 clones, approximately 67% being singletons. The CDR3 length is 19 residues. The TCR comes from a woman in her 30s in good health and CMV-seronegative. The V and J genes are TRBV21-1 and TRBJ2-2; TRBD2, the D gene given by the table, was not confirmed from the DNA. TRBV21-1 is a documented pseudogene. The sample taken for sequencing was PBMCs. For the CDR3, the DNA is TGTGCCAGCAGCTTCCACCGGACTAGCGGGGGGGCCTGGCCCGGGGAGCTGTTTTTT. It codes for CASSFHRTSGGAWPGELFF.